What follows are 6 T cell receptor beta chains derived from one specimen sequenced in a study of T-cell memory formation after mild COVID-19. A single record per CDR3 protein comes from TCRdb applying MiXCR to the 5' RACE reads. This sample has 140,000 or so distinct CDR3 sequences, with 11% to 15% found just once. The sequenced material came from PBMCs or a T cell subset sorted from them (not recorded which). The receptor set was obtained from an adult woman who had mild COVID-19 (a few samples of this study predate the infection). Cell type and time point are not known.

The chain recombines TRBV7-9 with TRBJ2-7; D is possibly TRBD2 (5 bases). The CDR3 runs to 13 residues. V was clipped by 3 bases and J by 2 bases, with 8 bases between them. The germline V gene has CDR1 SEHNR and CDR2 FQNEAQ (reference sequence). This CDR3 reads CASSFSGTYEQYF. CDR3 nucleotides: TGTGCCAGCAGCTTCTCGGGGACCTACGAGCAGTACTTC. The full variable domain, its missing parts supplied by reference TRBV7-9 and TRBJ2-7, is DTGVSQNPRHKITKRGQNVTFRCDPISEHNRLYWYRQTLGQGPEFLTYFQNEAQLEKSRLLSDRFSAERPKGSFSTLEIQRTEQGDSAMYLCASSFSGTYEQYFGPGTRLTVT.

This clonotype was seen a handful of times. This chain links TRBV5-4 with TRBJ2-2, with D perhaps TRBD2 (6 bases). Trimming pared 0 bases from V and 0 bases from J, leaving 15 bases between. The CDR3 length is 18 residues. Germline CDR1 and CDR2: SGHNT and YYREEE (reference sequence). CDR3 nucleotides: TGTGCCAGCAGCTTGGGGTTCGAGATAGCGGCGAACACCGGGGAGCTGTTTTTT. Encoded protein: CASSLGFEIAANTGELFF. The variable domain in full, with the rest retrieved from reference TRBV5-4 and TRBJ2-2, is ETGVTQSPTHLIKTRGQQVTLRCSSQSGHNTVSWYQQALGQGPQFIFQYYREEENGRGNFPPRFSGLQFPNYSSELNVNALELDDSALYLCASSLGFEIAANTGELFFGEGSRLTVL.

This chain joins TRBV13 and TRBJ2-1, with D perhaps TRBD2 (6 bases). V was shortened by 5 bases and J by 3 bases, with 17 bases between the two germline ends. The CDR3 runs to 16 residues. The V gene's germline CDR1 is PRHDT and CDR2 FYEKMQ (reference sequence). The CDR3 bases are TGTGCCAGCAGCGAGCAAACGGGAGTGGACTACAATGAGCAGTTCTTC. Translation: CASSEQTGVDYNEQFF.

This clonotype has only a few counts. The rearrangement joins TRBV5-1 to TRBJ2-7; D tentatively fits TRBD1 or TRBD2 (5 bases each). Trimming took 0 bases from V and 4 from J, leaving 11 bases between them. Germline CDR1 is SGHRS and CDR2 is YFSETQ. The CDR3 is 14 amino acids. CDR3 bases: TGCGCCAGCAGCTTGGGGGACCAGGCGTACGAGCAGTACTTC. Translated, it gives CASSLGDQAYEQYF.

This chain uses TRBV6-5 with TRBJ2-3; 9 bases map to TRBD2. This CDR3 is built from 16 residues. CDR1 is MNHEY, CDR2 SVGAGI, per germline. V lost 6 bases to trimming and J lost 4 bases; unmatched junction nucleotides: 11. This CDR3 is CASSSDGGGASDTQYF. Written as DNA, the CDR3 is TGTGCCAGCAGCAGTGATGGCGGGGGGGCCTCAGATACGCAGTATTTT.

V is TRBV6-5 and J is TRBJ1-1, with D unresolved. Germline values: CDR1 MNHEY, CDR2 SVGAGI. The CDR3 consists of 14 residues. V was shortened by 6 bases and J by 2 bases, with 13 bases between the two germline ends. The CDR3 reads CASRPYGRNTEAFF. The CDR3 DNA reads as TGTGCCAGCAGACCCTATGGGCGTAACACTGAAGCTTTCTTT.